These T cell receptor beta chains were read from a single sample in a study of shared clonotypes between healthy human individuals. The table came from immunoSEQ multiplex PCR; TCRdb's copy has only in-frame clones and leaves some out. The data contain hundreds of thousands of clones, roughly 70% of them singletons. Sequencing input: memory CD4+ T cells sorted from blood. The source is a woman aged 25 to 39 in good health. The CDR3 runs from the conserved cysteine through the conserved F or W. D genes are given only for firm matches. Size tells how often a clone was seen (once, few, many) or the class of an expanded clone, and some rows leave it out.

>TRBJ1-4|NA|15|NA|TRBV7-9
CASSHMGGANEKLFF
TGTGCCAGCAGCCACATGGGAGGAGCTAATGAAAAACTGTTTTTT
>TRBJ2-1|NA|16|TRBD2|TRBV6-1
CASSESLAGVIYEQFF
TGTGCCAGCAGTGAATCTCTAGCGGGAGTAATCTATGAGCAGTTCTTC
>TRBJ2-7|once|11|NA|TRBV6-5
CASSYLHEQYF
TGTGCCAGCAGTTACCTCCACGAGCAGTACTTC
>TRBJ2-5|NA|17|NA|TRBV4-1
CASSQDRHPGGRETQYF
TGCGCCAGCAGCCAAGATCGTCACCCCGGGGGCCGAGAGACCCAGTACTTC
>TRBJ2-7|NA|18|TRBD2|TRBV25-1
CASSEVRLADKSSYEQYF
TGTGCCAGCAGTGAAGTAAGACTAGCGGACAAGAGCTCCTACGAGCAGTACTTC
>TRBJ2-7|many|14|NA|TRBV19
CASSRGSDPYEQYF
TGTGCCAGTAGTAGGGGGAGCGACCCCTACGAGCAGTACTTC
>TRBJ2-1|NA|14|NA|TRBV7-9
CASSLVAGSNEQFF
TGTGCCAGCAGCTTAGTGGCAGGGTCCAATGAGCAGTTCTTC
>TRBJ2-1|NA|14|NA|TRBV19
CASSAASVHNEQFF
TGTGCCAGTAGTGCGGCTAGCGTTCACAATGAGCAGTTCTTC
>TRBJ2-7|NA|15|NA|TRBV28
CASSKGAGRPYEQYF
TGTGCCAGCAGCAAAGGGGCAGGTCGACCTTACGAGCAGTACTTC
>TRBJ2-7|NA|14|TRBD1|TRBV9
CASSIGQGAYEQYF
TGTGCCAGCAGCATTGGACAGGGGGCGTACGAGCAGTACTTC
>TRBJ1-4|NA|17|NA|TRBV11-2
CASSLFEPDSAREKLFF
TGTGCCAGCAGCTTATTCGAGCCAGACAGCGCGCGCGAAAAACTGTTTTTT
>TRBJ1-2|NA|14|TRBD1|TRBV19
CASSIHRGRDGYTF
TGTGCCAGTAGTATTCACAGGGGAAGGGATGGCTACACCTTC
>TRBJ1-1|few|13|NA|TRBV19
CASSILQNTEAFF
TGTGCCAGTAGTATCCTCCAGAACACTGAAGCTTTCTTT
>TRBJ2-7|once|14|NA|TRBV7-8
CASSLVLYPYEQYF
TGTGCCAGCAGCTTAGTTCTCTACCCCTACGAGCAGTACTTC
>TRBJ1-4|few|13|NA|TRBV6-6
CASLRGRREKLFF
TGTGCCAGCCTCCGGGGGCGCCGTGAAAAACTGTTTTTT
>TRBJ1-5|NA|15|NA|TRBV28
CASNPRDVSNQPQHF
TGTGCCAGCAACCCCCGGGACGTCAGCAATCAGCCCCAGCATTTT
>TRBJ1-1|few|10|NA|TRBV20-1
CSAVQSKAFF
TGCAGTGCTGTACAAAGTAAAGCTTTCTTT
>TRBJ2-1|NA|22|TRBD1|TRBV28
CASSLGFFGATDRGKSRHEQFF
TGTGCCAGCAGTTTAGGGTTCTTCGGGGCCACGGACAGGGGGAAGTCTCGACATGAGCAGTTCTTC
>TRBJ2-1|NA|15|NA|TRBV15
CATSRDQTSYNEQFF
TGTGCCACCAGCAGAGATCAGACTAGCTACAATGAGCAGTTCTTC
>TRBJ1-2|NA|14|NA|TRBV2
CASTYRGRGGGYTF
TGTGCCAGCACTTATCGAGGGCGTGGGGGTGGCTACACCTTC
>TRBJ2-1|NA|15|TRBD2|TRBV27
CASSRTGLDSNEQFF
TGTGCCAGCAGCCGAACGGGACTAGATTCAAATGAGCAGTTCTTC
>TRBJ2-3|NA|13|NA|TRBV5-4
CASSLAPADTQYF
TGTGCCAGCAGCTTGGCCCCCGCAGATACGCAGTATTTT
>TRBJ1-1|NA|19|TRBD1|TRBV27
CASSVSNHRGLAMNTEAFF
TGTGCCAGCAGTGTATCGAATCACAGGGGGCTCGCGATGAACACTGAAGCTTTCTTT
>TRBJ2-3|NA|16|TRBD1|TRBV5-4
CASSQGQGENTDTQYF
TGTGCCAGCAGCCAAGGACAGGGGGAGAACACAGATACGCAGTATTTT
>TRBJ2-5|NA|17|TRBD2|TRBV25-1
CASSGQSSGQRGETQYF
TGTGCCAGCAGTGGACAGTCTAGCGGCCAGAGGGGAGAGACCCAGTACTTC
>TRBJ1-1|NA|14|NA|TRBV6-1
CASSEPGMNTEAFF
TGTGCCAGCAGTGAACCCGGAATGAACACTGAAGCTTTCTTT
>TRBJ2-7|NA|16|TRBD2|TRBV4-2
CASSPGGGRASGEQYF
TGTGCCAGCAGCCCAGGAGGCGGGAGGGCCTCTGGCGAGCAGTACTTC
>TRBJ2-7|NA|13|TRBD1|TRBV29-1
CSVGTGPPYEQYF
TGCAGCGTCGGGACAGGCCCTCCCTACGAGCAGTACTTC
>TRBJ1-3|NA|14|NA|TRBV28
CASRDFRSGNTIYF
TGTGCCAGCAGGGACTTTCGCTCTGGAAACACCATATATTTT
>TRBJ2-5|NA|17|TRBD1|TRBV2
CASSEGQGALEQETQYF
TGTGCCAGCAGTGAGGGACAGGGGGCTCTAGAGCAAGAGACCCAGTACTTC
>TRBJ1-1|NA|12|NA|TRBV28
CASSLKITEAFF
TGTGCCAGCAGTTTAAAAATCACTGAAGCTTTCTTT
>TRBJ2-7|NA|15|NA|TRBV19
CASSNRPGKPLEQYF
TGTGCCAGTAGTAACAGACCGGGAAAACCCCTTGAGCAGTACTTC
>TRBJ1-5|NA|15|TRBD1|TRBV6-6
CASRETGGRSQPQHF
TGTGCCAGCAGAGAAACAGGGGGGCGGTCGCAGCCCCAGCATTTT
>TRBJ2-1|NA|14|NA|TRBV7-5
CVRSLVGLAGEQFF
TGTGTCAGAAGCTTAGTCGGACTAGCGGGGGAGCAGTTCTTC
>TRBJ2-3|once|14|NA|TRBV11-2
CASSPGDRPFAQYF
TGTGCCAGCAGCCCCGGGGACCGCCCCTTCGCGCAGTATTTT
>TRBJ1-2|NA|14|TRBD1|TRBV25-1
CASESGQGVGGYTF
TGTGCCAGTGAATCGGGACAGGGGGTTGGTGGCTACACCTTC
>TRBJ2-5|NA|15|NA|TRBV7-9
CASSLSPAGGETQYF
TGTGCCAGCAGCCTCAGTCCGGCAGGGGGGGAGACCCAGTACTTC
>TRBJ2-7|NA|14|TRBD2|TRBV10-3
CAISEASGRREQYF
TGTGCCATCAGTGAGGCTAGCGGGAGACGCGAGCAGTACTTC
>TRBJ1-2|NA|15|NA|TRBV21-1
CASSKVVSDNYGYTF
TGTGCCAGCAGCAAAGTTGTTTCGGATAACTATGGCTACACCTTC
>TRBJ2-1|NA|17|TRBD2|TRBV11-2
CASSPIAGGHSYNEQFF
TGTGCCAGCAGCCCTATAGCGGGAGGCCACTCCTACAATGAGCAGTTCTTC
>TRBJ2-7|NA|14|NA|TRBV6-5
CASSYRGGSYEQYF
TGTGCCAGCAGTTACCGCGGCGGCTCCTACGAGCAGTACTTC
>TRBJ2-1|NA|14|NA|TRBV10-3
CAISVGTPYNEQFF
TGTGCCATCAGTGTAGGGACTCCCTACAATGAGCAGTTCTTC
>TRBJ2-2|NA|15|NA|TRBV25-1
CASSEGNSITGELFF
TGTGCCAGCAGTGAGGGGAACAGTATCACCGGGGAGCTGTTTTTT
>TRBJ1-2|NA|14|TRBD1|TRBV28
CASGGTGLLHGYTF
TGTGCCAGCGGGGGGACAGGACTCCTTCATGGCTACACCTTC
>TRBJ1-1|few|15|NA|TRBV16
CASSQSSGNRAEAFF
TGTGCCAGCAGCCAATCCTCGGGTAACAGGGCTGAAGCTTTCTTT
>TRBJ2-5|NA|16|TRBD2|TRBV29-1
CSAGGSRGTSGRGQYF
TGCAGCGCGGGGGGAAGCCGTGGGACTAGCGGGAGAGGGCAGTACTTC
>TRBJ1-5|NA|15|NA|TRBV2
CASSEFGTSNQPQHF
TGTGCCAGCAGTGAATTTGGGACCTCCAATCAGCCCCAGCATTTT
>TRBJ1-2|NA|14|NA|TRBV15
CATSRDTVSRGYTF
TGTGCCACCAGCAGAGACACGGTTTCTCGTGGCTACACCTTC
>TRBJ1-2|NA|12|NA|TRBV7-9
CASSLLRDGYTF
TGTGCCAGCAGCTTGCTCAGGGACGGCTACACCTTC
>TRBJ1-2|NA|14|NA|TRBV6-5
CASSPRGGSYGYTF
TGTGCCAGCAGCCCCCGGGGAGGTAGCTATGGCTACACCTTC
>TRBJ1-1|NA|13|TRBD1|TRBV5-5
CASSFGTGGAAFF
TGTGCCAGCAGCTTTGGGACAGGGGGTGCGGCTTTCTTT
>TRBJ2-2|NA|16|TRBD2|TRBV6-6
CASSYSSGLFNGELFF
TGTGCCAGCAGTTACTCTTCGGGACTATTTAACGGGGAGCTGTTTTTT